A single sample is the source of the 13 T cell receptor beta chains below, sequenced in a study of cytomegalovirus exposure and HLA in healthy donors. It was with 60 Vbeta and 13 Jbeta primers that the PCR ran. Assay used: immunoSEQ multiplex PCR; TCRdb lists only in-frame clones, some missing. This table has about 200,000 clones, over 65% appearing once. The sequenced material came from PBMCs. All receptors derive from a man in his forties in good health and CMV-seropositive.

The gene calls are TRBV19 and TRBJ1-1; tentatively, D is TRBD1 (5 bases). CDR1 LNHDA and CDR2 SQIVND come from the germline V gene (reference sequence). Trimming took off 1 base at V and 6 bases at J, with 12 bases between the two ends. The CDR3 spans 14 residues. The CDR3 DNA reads TGTGCCAGTAGTATAGCCCAGGGTACCCCTGAAGCTTTCTTT. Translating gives CASSIAQGTPEAFF.

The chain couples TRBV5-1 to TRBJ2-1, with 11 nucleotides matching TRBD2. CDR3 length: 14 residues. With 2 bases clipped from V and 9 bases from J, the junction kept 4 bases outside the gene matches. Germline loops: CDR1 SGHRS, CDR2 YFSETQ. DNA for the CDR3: TGCGCCAGCAGCTTTAGCGGGAGGGCCGGTGAGCAGTTCTTC. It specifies CASSFSGRAGEQFF.

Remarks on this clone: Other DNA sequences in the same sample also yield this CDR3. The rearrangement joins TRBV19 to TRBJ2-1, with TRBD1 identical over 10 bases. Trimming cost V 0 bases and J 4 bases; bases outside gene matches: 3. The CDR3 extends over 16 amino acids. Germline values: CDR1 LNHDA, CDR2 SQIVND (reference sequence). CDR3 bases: TGTGCCAGTAGTATAGAGACAGGGGGCGGGTACAATGAGCAGTTCTTC. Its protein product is CASSIETGGGYNEQFF.

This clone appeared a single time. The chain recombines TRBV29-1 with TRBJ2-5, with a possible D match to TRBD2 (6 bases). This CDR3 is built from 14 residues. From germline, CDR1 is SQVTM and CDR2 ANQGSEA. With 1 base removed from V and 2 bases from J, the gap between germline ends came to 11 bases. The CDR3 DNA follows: TGCAGCGTTGAAGTGGCAGGGACTCAAGAGACCCAGTACTTC. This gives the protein CSVEVAGTQETQYF.

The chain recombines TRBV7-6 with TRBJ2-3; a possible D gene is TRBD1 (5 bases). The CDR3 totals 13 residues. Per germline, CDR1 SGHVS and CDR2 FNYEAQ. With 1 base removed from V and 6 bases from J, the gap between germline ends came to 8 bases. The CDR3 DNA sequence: TGTGCCAGCAGCTTAGGGGGCGCGGATACGCAGTATTTT. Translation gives CASSLGGADTQYF.

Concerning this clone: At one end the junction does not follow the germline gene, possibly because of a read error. The CDR3 bases are TGTGCCAGCAACCCCTGGTCGCTACCAAAGCACACCGGGGAGCTATTTTTT. This gives the protein CASNPWSLPKHTGELFF. The chain employs TRBV5-6 and TRBJ2-2; weak D call: TRBD2 (5 bases). The V gene's germline CDR1 is SGHDT and CDR2 YYEEEE. The CDR3 contains 17 residues.

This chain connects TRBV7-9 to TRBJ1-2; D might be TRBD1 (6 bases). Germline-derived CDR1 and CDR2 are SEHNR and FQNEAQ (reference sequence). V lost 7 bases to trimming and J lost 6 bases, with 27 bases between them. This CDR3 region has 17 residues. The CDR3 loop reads CASTLSGGRSYRHGYTF. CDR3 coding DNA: TGTGCCAGCACCCTGAGCGGGGGGCGAAGTTATAGGCATGGCTACACCTTC.

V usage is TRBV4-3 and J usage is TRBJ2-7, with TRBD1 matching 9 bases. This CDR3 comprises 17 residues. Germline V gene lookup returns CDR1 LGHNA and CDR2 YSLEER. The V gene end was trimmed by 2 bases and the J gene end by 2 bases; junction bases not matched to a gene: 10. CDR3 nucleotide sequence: TGCGCCAGCAGCCAATTCTCTCACAGGGGGCTAACCTACGAGCAGTACTTC. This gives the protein CASSQFSHRGLTYEQYF.

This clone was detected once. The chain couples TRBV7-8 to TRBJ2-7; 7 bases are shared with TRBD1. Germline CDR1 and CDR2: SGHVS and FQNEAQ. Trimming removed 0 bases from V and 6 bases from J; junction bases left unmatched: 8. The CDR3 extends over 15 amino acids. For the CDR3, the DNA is TGTGCCAGCAGCTTAGCCCCTAGAGGGGGCGCCGAGCAGTACTTC. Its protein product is CASSLAPRGGAEQYF.

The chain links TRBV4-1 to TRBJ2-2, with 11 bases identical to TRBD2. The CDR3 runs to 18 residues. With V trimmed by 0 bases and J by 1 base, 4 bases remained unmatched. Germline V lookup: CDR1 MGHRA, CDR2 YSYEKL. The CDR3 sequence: CASSQDIGTSGNTGELFF. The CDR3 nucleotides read TGCGCCAGCAGCCAAGATATTGGGACTAGCGGGAACACCGGGGAGCTGTTTTTT.

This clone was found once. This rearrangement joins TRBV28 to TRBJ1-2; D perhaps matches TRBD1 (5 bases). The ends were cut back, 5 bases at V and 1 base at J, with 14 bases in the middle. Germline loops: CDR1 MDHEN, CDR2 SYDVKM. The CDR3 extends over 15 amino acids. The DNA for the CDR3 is TGTGCCAGCAGTGCCCCGGGGGGAGTTAACTATGGCTACACCTTC. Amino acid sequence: CASSAPGGVNYGYTF.

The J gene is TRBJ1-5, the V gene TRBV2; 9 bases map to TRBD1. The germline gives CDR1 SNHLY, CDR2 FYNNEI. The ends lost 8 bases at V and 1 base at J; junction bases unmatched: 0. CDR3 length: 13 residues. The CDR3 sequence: CASGTGSNQPQHF. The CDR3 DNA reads TGTGCCAGCGGGACAGGGAGCAATCAGCCCCAGCATTTT.

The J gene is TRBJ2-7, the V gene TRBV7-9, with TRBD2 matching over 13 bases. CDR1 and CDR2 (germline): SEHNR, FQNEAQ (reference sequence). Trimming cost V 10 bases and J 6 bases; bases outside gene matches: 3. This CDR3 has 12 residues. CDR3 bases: TGTGCCACTCGGACTAGCGGGGGCGAGCAGTACTTC. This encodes CATRTSGGEQYF. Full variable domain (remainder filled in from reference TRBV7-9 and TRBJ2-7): DTGVSQNPRHKITKRGQNVTFRCDPISEHNRLYWYRQTLGQGPEFLTYFQNEAQLEKSRLLSDRFSAERPKGSFSTLEIQRTEQGDSAMYLCATRTSGGEQYFGPGTRLTVT.